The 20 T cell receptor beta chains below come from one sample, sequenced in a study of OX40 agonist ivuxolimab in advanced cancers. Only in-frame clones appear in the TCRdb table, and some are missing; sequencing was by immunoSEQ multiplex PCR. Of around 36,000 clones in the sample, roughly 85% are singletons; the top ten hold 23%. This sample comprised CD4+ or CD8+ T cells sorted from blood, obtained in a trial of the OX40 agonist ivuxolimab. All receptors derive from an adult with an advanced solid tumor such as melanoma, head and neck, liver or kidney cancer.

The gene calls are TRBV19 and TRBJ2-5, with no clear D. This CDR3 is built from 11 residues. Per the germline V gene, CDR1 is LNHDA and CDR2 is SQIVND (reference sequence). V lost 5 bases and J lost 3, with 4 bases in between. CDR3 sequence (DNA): TGTGCCAGTAGTGCCGAAGAGACCCAGTACTTC. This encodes CASSAEETQYF.

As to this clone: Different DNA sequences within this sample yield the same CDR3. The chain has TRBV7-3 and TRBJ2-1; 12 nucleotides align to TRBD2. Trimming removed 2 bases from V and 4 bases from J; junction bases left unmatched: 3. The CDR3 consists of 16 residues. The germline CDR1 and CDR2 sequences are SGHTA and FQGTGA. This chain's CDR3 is CASSLETSGSYNEQFF. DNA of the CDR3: TGTGCCAGCAGCTTAGAGACTAGCGGGAGTTACAATGAGCAGTTCTTC.

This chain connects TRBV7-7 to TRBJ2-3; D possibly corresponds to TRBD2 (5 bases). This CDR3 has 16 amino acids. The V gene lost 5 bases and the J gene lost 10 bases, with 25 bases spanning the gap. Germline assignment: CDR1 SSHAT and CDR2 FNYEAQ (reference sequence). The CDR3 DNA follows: TGTGCCAGCAGCCCTTACCCCCGGACTGGCGCTAGGGCGCAGTATTTT. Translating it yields CASSPYPRTGARAQYF.

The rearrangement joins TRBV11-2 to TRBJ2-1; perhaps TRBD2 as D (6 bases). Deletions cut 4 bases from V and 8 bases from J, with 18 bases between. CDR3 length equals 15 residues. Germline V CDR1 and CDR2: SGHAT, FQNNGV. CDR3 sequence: CASSSPGEGRDEQFF. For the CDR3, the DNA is TGTGCCAGCAGCTCACCGGGAGAGGGTCGGGATGAGCAGTTCTTC.

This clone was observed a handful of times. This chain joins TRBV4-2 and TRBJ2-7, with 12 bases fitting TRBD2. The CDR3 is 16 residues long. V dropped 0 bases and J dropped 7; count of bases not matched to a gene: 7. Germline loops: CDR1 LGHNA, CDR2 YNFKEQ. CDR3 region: CASSQDLELAGGEQYF. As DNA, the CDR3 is TGTGCCAGCAGCCAAGATCTTGAACTAGCGGGAGGAGAGCAGTACTTC.

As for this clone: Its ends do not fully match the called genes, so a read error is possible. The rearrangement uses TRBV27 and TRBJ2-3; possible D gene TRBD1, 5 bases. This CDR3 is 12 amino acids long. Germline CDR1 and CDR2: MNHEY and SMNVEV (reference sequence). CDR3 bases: TGTGCCAGCAGTTTGCGGCAGGGTGAGGTCCTTTTT. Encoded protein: CASSLRQGEVLF.

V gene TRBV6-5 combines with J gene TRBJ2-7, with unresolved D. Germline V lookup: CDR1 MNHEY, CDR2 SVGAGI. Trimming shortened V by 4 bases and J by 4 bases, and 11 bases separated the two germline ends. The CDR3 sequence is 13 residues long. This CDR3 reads CASSSFSGYEQYF. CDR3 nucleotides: TGTGCCAGCAGTTCCTTTTCAGGTTACGAGCAGTACTTC.

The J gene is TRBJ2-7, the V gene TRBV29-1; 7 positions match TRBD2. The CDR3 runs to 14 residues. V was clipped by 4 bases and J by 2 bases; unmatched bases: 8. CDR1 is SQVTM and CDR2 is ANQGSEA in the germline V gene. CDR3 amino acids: CSVVAASGTYEQYF. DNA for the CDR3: TGCAGCGTTGTAGCGGCTAGCGGTACCTACGAGCAGTACTTC.

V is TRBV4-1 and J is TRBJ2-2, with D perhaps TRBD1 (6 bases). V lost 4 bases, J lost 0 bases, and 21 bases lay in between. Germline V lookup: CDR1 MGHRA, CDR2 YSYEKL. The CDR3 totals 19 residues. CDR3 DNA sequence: TGCGCCAGCAGCCCTATGCGGAGTGAGGGGGAACCGAACACCGGGGAGCTGTTTTTT. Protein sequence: CASSPMRSEGEPNTGELFF.

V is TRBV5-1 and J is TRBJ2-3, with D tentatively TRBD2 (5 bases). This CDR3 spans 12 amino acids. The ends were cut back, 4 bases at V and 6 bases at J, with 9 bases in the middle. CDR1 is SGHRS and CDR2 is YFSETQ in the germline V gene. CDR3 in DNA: TGCGCCAGCAGCGAGAGAGGGGATACGCAGTATTTT. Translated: CASSERGDTQYF.

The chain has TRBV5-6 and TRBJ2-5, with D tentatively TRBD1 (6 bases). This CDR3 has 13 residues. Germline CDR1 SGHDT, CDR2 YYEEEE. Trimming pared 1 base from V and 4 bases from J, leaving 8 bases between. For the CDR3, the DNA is TGTGCCAGCAGCTTGCCAGGGGCAGAGACCCAGTACTTC. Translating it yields CASSLPGAETQYF. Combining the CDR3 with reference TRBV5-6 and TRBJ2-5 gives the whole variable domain DAGVTQSPTHLIKTRGQQVTLRCSPKSGHDTVSWYQQALGQGPQFIFQYYEEEERQRGNFPDRFSGHQFPNYSSELNVNALLLGDSALYLCASSLPGAETQYFGPGTRLLVL.

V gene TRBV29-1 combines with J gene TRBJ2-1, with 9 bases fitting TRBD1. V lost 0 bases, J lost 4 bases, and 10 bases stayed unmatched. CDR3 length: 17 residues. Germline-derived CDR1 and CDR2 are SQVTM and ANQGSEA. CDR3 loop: CSVEDSPGQGRYNEQFF. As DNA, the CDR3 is TGCAGCGTTGAAGATTCCCCTGGACAGGGGCGTTACAATGAGCAGTTCTTC.

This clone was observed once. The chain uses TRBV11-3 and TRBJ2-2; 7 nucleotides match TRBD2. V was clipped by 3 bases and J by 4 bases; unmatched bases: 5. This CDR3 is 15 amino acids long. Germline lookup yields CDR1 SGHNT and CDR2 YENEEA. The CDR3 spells CASSFTPGGTGELFF. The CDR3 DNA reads TGTGCCAGCAGCTTTACCCCGGGGGGCACCGGGGAGCTGTTTTTT. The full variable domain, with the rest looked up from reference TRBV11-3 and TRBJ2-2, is EAGVVQSPRYKIIEKKQPVAFWCNPISGHNTLYWYLQNLGQGPELLIRYENEEAVDDSQLPKDRFSAERLKGVDSTLKIQPAELGDSAVYLCASSFTPGGTGELFFGEGSRLTVL.

This CDR3 reads CASSIGGLAGTNEQFF. The CDR3, as DNA: TGTGCCAGTAGTATTGGGGGACTAGCGGGGACCAATGAGCAGTTCTTC. V is TRBV19 and J is TRBJ2-1; 13 positions match TRBD2. V trimming: 3 bases; J trimming: 6 bases; junction bases outside the gene matches: 5. The CDR3 runs to 16 residues. CDR1 and CDR2 (germline): LNHDA, SQIVND (reference sequence).

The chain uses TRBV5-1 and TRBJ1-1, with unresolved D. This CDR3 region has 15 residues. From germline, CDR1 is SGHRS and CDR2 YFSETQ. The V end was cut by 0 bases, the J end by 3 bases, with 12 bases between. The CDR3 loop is CASSLEADWDTEAFF. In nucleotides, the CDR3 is TGCGCCAGCAGCTTGGAGGCCGACTGGGACACTGAAGCTTTCTTT. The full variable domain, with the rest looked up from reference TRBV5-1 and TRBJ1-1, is KAGVTQTPRYLIKTRGQQVTLSCSPISGHRSVSWYQQTPGQGLQFLFEYFSETQRNKGNFPGRFSGRQFSNSRSEMNVSTLELGDSALYLCASSLEADWDTEAFFGQGTRLTVV.

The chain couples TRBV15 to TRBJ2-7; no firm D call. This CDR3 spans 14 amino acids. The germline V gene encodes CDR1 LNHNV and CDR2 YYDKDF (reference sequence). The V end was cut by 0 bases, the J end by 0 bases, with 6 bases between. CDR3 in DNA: TGTGCCACCAGCAGAGATAAGTACTCCTACGAGCAGTACTTC. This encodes CATSRDKYSYEQYF.

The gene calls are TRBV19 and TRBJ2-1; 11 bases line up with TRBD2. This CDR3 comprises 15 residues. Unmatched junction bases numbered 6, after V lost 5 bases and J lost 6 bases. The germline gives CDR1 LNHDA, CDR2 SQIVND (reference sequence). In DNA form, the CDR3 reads TGTGCCAGTAGTTTTCTAGCGGGGGGCATCAATGAGCAGTTCTTC. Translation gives CASSFLAGGINEQFF.

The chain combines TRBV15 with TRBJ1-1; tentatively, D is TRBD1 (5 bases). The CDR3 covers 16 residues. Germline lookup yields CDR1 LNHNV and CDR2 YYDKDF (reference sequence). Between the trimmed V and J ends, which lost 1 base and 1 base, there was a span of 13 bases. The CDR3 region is CATSRGVQGPNTEAFF. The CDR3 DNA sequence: TGTGCCACCAGCAGAGGGGTCCAGGGCCCGAACACTGAAGCTTTCTTT.

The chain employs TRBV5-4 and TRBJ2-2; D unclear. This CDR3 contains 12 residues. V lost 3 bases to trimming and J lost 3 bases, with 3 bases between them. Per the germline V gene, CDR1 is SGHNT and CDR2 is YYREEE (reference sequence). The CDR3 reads CASSSYTGELFF. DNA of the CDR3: TGTGCCAGCAGCTCCTACACCGGGGAGCTGTTTTTT. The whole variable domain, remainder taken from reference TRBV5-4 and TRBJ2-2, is ETGVTQSPTHLIKTRGQQVTLRCSSQSGHNTVSWYQQALGQGPQFIFQYYREEENGRGNFPPRFSGLQFPNYSSELNVNALELDDSALYLCASSSYTGELFFGEGSRLTVL.

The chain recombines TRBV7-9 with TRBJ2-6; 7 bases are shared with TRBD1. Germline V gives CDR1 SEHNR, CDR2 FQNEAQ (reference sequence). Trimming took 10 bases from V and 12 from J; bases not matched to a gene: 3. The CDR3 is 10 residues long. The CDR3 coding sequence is TGTGCCACTAGACAGGGCGTCCTGACTTTC. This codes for CATRQGVLTF.